This T cell receptor beta chain is drawn from a study of blood T cell repertoires in COVID-19. Study overall: From T cells, B-cell-depleted T cells, or PBMCs came the material, which was cDNA or gDNA.

This clone was seen more than once but under ten times. A Seattle source enrolled patients during active infection and followed them longitudinally. Generated by immunoSEQ multiplex PCR, the TCRdb table keeps only in-frame clones and is missing some. In the table there are under 110,000 clones, around 80% of which are singletons. The sequenced sample was peripheral blood. The clonotype originates from a man older than 75 with COVID-19, enrolled during active disease.

The CDR3: CASSSSTGIKNIQYF. The CDR3 DNA sequence: TGTGCCAGCAGCTCGTCGACAGGGATCAAAAACATTCAGTACTTC. This chain uses TRBV7-3 with TRBJ2-4; TRBD1 matches 7 bases. Unmatched junction bases numbered 6, after V lost 4 bases and J lost 3 bases. This CDR3 has 15 amino acids. Germline loops: CDR1 SGHTA, CDR2 FQGTGA.